This T cell receptor beta chain appears in the sequencing data of a study of human T cells and chemical hapten exposure. Study summary: The scalp of each patient received a weekly diphenylcyclopropenone dose for the full approximately 26-week study.

Unique molecular identifiers were affixed to discrete cDNA molecules within the library. TCRdb re-derived calls from the RACE reads in MiXCR, one entry per CDR3 protein. The table has roughly 140,000 distinct CDR3 sequences, about 11% seen once. The sample holds a few counts of this clonotype. CDR3 length equals 14 residues. V shed 0 bases and J shed 6 bases, with 10 bases lying between them. CDR1 SGHRS and CDR2 YFSETQ come from the germline V gene. The sample's time point: patch test 2, 6 weeks after DPC sensitization. Treatment indicated: therapeutic diphenylcyclopropenone sensitization with weekly scalp DPC. Total RNA extraction was carried out from unfractionated whole blood.

This chain connects TRBV5-1 to TRBJ1-5, with D tentatively TRBD1 (5 bases). The sequence was obtained from a woman between 50 and 59 years old with alopecia areata. Some clones in this sample may be carry-over from other donors' samples. Sequenced material: whole blood, taken in connection with sensitization to the hapten diphenylcyclopropenone (DPC). CDR3 nucleotides: TGCGCCAGCAGCTTGGAACCAGGGATTCAGCCCCAGCATTTT. This translates into CASSLEPGIQPQHF. Complete variable domain (other parts from reference TRBV5-1 and TRBJ1-5): KAGVTQTPRYLIKTRGQQVTLSCSPISGHRSVSWYQQTPGQGLQFLFEYFSETQRNKGNFPGRFSGRQFSNSRSEMNVSTLELGDSALYLCASSLEPGIQPQHFGDGTRLSIL.